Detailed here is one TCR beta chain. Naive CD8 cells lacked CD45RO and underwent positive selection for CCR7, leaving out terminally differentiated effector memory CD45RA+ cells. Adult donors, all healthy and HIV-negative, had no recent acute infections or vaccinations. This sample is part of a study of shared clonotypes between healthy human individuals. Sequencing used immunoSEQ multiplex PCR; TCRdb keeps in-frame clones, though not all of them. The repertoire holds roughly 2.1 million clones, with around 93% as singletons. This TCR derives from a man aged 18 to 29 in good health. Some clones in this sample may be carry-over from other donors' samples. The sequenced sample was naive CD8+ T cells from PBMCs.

The CDR3 DNA is TGCGCCAGCAGCCGAGGACAGGGGGCGCGGGAACTAGAGACCCAGTACTTC. The encoded protein is CASSRGQGARELETQYF. This chain connects TRBV4-1 to TRBJ2-5; TRBD1 agrees at 11 bases. Germline lookup yields CDR1 MGHRA and CDR2 YSYEKL. V lost 4 bases and J lost 4; bases outside the gene matches: 11. The length of the CDR3 is 17 residues.